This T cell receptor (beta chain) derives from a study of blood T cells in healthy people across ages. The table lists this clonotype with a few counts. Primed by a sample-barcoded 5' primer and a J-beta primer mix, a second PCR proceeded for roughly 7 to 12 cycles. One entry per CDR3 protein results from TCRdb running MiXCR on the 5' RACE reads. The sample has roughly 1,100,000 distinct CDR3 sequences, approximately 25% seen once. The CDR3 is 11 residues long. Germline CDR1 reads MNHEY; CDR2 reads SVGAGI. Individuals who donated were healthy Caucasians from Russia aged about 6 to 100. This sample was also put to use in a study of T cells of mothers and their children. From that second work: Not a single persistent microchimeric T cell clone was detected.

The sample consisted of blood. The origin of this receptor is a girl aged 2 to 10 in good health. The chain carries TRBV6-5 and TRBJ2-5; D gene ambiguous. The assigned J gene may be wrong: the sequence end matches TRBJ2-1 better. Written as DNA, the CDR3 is TGTGCCAGCAGTTACTCGCGAGAGCAGTTCTTC. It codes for CASSYSREQFF.